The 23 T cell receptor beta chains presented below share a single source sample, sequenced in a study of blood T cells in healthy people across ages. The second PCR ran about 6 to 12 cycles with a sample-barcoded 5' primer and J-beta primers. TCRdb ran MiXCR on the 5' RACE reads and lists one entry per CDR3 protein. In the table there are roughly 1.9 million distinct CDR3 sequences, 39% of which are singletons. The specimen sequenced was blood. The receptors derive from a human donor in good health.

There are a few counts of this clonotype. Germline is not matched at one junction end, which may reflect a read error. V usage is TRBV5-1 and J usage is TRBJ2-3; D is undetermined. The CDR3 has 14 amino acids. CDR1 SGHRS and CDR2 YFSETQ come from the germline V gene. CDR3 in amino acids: CASSPLPGADTQYF. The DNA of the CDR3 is TGTGCCAGCAGTCCGCTTCCAGGCGCAGATACGCAGTATTTT. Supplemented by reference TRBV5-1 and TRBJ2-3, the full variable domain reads KAGVTQTPRYLIKTRGQQVTLSCSPISGHRSVSWYQQTPGQGLQFLFEYFSETQRNKGNFPGRFSGRQFSNSRSEMNVSTLELGDSALYLCASSPLPGADTQYFGPGTRLTVL.

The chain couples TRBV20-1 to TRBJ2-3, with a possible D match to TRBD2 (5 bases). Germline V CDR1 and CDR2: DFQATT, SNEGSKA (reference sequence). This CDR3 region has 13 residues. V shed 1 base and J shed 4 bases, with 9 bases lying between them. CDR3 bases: TGCAGTGCTAGAGCGTCGGGGTCAGATACGCAGTATTTT. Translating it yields CSARASGSDTQYF.

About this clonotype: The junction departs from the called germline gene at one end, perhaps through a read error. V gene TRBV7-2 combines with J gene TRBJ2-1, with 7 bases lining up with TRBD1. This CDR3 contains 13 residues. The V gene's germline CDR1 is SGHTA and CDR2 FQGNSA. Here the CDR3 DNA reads TGTGCCAGGAGCTTCACAGGGGTTGAGACCCAGTTCTTC. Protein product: CARSFTGVETQFF.

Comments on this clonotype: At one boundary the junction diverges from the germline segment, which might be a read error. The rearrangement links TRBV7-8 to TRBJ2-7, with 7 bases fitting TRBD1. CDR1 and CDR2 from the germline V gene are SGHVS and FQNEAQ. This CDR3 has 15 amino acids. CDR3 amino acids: CASSLARGQFYEQYF. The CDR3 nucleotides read TGTGCCAGCAGCCTAGCTAGGGGACAGTTCTACGAGCAGTACTTC.

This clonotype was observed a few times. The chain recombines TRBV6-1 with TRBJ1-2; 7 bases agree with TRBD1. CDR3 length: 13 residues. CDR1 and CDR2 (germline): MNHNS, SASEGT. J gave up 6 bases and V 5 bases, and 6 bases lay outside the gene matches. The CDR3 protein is CASSSVQGNGYTF. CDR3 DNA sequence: TGTGCCAGCAGTTCCGTACAGGGGAATGGCTACACCTTC.

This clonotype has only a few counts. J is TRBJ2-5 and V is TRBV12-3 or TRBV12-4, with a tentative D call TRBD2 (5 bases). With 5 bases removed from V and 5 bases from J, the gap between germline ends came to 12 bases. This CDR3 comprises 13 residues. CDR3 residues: CASSAEGFETQYF. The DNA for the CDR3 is TGTGCCAGCAGTGCTGAGGGTTTCGAGACCCAGTACTTC.

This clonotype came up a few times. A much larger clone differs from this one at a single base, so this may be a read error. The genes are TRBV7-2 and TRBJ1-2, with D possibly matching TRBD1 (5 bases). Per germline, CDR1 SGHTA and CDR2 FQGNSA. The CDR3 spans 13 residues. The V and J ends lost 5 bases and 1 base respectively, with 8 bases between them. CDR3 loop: CASSPDNNYGYTF. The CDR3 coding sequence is TGTGCCAGCAGCCCGGACAATAACTATGGCTACACCTTC.

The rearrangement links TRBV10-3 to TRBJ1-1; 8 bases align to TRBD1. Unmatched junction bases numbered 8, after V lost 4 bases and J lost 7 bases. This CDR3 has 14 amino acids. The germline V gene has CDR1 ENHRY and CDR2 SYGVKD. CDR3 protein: CAISAGQDPHEAFF. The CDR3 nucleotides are TGTGCCATCAGTGCGGGACAGGACCCTCATGAAGCTTTCTTT.

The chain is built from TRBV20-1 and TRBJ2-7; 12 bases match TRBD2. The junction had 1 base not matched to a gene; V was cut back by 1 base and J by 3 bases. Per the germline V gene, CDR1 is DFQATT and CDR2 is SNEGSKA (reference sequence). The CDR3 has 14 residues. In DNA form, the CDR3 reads TGCAGTGCTAGAGCTAGCGGGGGGGGCTACGAGCAGTACTTC. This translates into CSARASGGGYEQYF.

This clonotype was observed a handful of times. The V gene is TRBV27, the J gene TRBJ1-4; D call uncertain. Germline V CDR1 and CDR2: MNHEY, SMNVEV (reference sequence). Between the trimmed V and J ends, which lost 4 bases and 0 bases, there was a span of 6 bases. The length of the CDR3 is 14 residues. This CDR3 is CASSWGTTNEKLFF. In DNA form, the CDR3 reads TGTGCCAGCAGTTGGGGAACAACTAATGAAAAACTGTTTTTT.

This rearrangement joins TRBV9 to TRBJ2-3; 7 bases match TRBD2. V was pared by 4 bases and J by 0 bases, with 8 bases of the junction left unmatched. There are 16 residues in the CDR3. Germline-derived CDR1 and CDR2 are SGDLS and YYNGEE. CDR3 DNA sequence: TGTGCCAGCAGCCCCGGACTAGGAGGGAGCACAGATACGCAGTATTTT. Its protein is CASSPGLGGSTDTQYF.

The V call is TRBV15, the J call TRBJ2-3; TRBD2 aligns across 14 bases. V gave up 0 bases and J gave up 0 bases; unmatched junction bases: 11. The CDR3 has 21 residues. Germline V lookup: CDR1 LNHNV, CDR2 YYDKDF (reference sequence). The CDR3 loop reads CATSRDPRGLAGVASTDTQYF. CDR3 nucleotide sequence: TGTGCCACCAGCAGAGACCCAAGGGGACTAGCGGGGGTCGCTAGCACAGATACGCAGTATTTT.

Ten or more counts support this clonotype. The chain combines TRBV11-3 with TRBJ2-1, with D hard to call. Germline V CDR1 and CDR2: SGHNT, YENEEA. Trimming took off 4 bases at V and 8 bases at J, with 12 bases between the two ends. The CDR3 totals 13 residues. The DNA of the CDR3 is TGTGCCAGCAGCTACATGAGTACGGATGAGCAGTTCTTC. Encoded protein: CASSYMSTDEQFF.

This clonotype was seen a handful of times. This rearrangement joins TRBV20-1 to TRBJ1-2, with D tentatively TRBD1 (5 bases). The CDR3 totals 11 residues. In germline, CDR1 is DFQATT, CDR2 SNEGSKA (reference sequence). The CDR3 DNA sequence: TGCAGGGCGAGCGTCGGGGCTGGCTACACCTTC. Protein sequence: CRASVGAGYTF.

The CDR3: CSVDYSGAANTEAFF. The DNA of the CDR3 is TGCAGCGTCGATTACTCAGGGGCCGCCAACACTGAAGCTTTCTTT. The V gene is TRBV29-1, the J gene TRBJ1-1, with TRBD1 as a possible D gene (6 bases). This CDR3 contains 15 residues. Germline loops: CDR1 SQVTM, CDR2 ANQGSEA. V dropped 6 bases and J dropped 2 bases, with 19 bases sitting between them.

The chain's CDR3 is CATSDSGQGRGSYEQYF. The CDR3 DNA reads TGTGCCACCAGTGATTCGGGACAGGGAAGGGGTTCCTACGAGCAGTACTTC. This chain connects TRBV24-1 to TRBJ2-7, with 9 bases that match TRBD1. The CDR3 length is 17 residues. V dropped 2 bases and J dropped 1; count of bases not matched to a gene: 8. CDR1 KGHDR and CDR2 SFDVKD come from the germline V gene.

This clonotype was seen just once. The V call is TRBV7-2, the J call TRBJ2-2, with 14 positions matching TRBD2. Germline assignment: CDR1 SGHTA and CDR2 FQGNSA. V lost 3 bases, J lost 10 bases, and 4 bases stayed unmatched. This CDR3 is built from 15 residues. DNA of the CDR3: TGTGCCAGCAGCTTGGGACTAGCGGGGGTTGCGGAGCTGTTTTTT. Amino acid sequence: CASSLGLAGVAELFF.

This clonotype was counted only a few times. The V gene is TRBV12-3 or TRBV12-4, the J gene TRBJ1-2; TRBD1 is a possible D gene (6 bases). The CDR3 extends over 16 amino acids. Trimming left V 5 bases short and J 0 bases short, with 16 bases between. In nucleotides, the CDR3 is TGTGCCAGCAGTCCACCCCCGACAGGATCTAACTATGGCTACACCTTC. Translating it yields CASSPPPTGSNYGYTF.

The chain's CDR3 is CASSFSWGPGGYTF. Here the CDR3 DNA reads TGTGCCAGCAGTTTTTCTTGGGGGCCGGGCGGCTACACCTTC. V usage is TRBV28 and J usage is TRBJ1-2; tentative D call: TRBD1 (6 bases). Trimming left V 3 bases short and J 8 bases short, with 16 bases between. The CDR3 has 14 residues. The germline gives CDR1 MDHEN, CDR2 SYDVKM.

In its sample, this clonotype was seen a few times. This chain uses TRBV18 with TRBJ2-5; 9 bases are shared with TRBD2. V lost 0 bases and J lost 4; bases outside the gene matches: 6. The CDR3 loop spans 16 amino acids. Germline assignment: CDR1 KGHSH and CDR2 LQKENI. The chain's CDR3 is CASSPPGLASVETQYF. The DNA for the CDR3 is TGTGCCAGCTCACCACCGGGACTAGCTTCCGTAGAGACCCAGTACTTC.

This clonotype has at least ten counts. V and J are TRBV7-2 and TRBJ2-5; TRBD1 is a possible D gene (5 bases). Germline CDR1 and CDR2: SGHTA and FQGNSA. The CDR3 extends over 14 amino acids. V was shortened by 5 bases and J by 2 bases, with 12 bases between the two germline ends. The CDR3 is CASSLMTVQETQYF. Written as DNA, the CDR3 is TGTGCCAGCAGCCTTATGACAGTTCAAGAGACCCAGTACTTC.

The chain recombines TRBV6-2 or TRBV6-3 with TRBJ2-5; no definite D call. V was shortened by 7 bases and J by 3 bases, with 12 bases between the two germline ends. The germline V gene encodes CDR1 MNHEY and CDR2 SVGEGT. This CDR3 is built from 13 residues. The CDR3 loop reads CASIRPGKETQYF. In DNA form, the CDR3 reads TGTGCCAGCATAAGGCCGGGCAAAGAGACCCAGTACTTC.

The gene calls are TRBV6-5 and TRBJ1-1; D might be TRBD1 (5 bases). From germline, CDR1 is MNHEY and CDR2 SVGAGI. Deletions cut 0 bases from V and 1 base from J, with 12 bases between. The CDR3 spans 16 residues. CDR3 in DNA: TGTGCCAGCAGTTACTCGATATCTCAGGGGAACACTGAAGCTTTCTTT. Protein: CASSYSISQGNTEAFF.